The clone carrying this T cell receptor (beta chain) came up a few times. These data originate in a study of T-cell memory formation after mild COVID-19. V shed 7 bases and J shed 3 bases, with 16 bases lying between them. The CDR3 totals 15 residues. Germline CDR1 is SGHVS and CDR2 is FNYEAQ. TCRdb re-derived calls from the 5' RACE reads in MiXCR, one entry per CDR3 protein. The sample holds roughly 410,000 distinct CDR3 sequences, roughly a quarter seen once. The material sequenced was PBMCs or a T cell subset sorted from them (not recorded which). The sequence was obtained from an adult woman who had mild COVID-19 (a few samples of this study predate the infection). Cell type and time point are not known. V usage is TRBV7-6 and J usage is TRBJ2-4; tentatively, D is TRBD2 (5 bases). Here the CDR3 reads CASNPDYHRKNIQYF. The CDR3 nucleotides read TGTGCCAGCAACCCAGACTACCACCGCAAAAACATTCAGTACTTC.